Listed here is a single T cell receptor beta chain. Its cognate antigen is unknown. This entry comes from a study of T cell clones after liver transplantation. Looking at the study overall: Graft-donor-reactive sequences were compared with third-party-reactive TCRbeta sequences from pre-transplant mixed lymphocyte reactions. Without induction therapy, subjects received standard immunosuppression until 12-24 months post-transplant. Draws occurred before transplant, before withdrawal, and after complete or failed withdrawal. Study-wide points: Graft donor-reactive T cells possibly entered the graft instead of undergoing deletion.

Germline loops: CDR1 SGHKS, CDR2 YYEKEE (reference sequence). After removal of 5 bases from V and 8 bases from J, the junction contained 9 bases not matched to a gene. The CDR3 runs to 14 residues. Produced via immunoSEQ multiplex PCR; TCRdb's table is partial and in-frame only. The sample records tens of thousands of clones, less than 85% being singletons. The input for sequencing was CD4+ T cells from blood, taken at the roughly 16-month timepoint. The source of this sequence is a human patient who received a liver transplant. The T cells may come from the graft donor. The chain has TRBV5-5 and TRBJ1-4, with TRBD1 identical over 7 bases. The CDR3 spells CASSSGTAGEKLFF. In DNA form, the CDR3 reads TGTGCCAGCAGTTCGGGGACAGCGGGAGAAAAACTGTTTTTT.